These 12 T cell receptor beta chains came from one sample sequenced in a study of early T cells in non-severe SARS-CoV-2 infection. One entry per CDR3 protein, called by TCRdb with MiXCR from the 5' RACE reads. The sample lists 70,000 to 95,000 distinct CDR3 sequences; 11% to 15% were seen once. Sample: whole blood. Receptors originate from an adult who was a healthcare worker with PCR-confirmed SARS-CoV-2 infection or an uninfected control (not recorded which).

The gene calls are TRBV11-1 and TRBJ2-7; TRBD1 might be the D (5 bases). Germline lookup yields CDR1 SGHAT and CDR2 FQDESV (reference sequence). Trimming removed 4 bases at V and 5 bases at J, with 9 bases between. This CDR3 has 12 residues. CDR3 sequence reads: CASSSTGHEQYF. Here the CDR3 DNA reads TGTGCCAGCAGCTCCACAGGTCACGAGCAGTACTTC.

The rearrangement links TRBV12-3 or TRBV12-4 to TRBJ2-1; tentatively, D is TRBD1 (6 bases). This CDR3 spans 13 amino acids. Trimming cost V 10 bases and J 10 bases, with 20 bases left between them. CDR3 loop: CATRGQLGGEQFF. CDR3 nucleotide sequence: TGTGCCACCCGTGGACAGTTAGGTGGGGAGCAGTTCTTC.

This clonotype was seen only a few times. V gene TRBV11-2 combines with J gene TRBJ2-5; D is ambiguous. The V end was cut by 0 bases, the J end by 5 bases, with 4 bases between. Looked up from germline, CDR1 is SGHAT and CDR2 is FQNNGV. The CDR3 covers 12 residues. The CDR3 is CASSLDMETQYF. In nucleotides, the CDR3 is TGTGCCAGCAGCTTAGATATGGAGACCCAGTACTTC. Looking up the rest from reference TRBV11-2 and TRBJ2-5 gives the full variable domain: EAGVAQSPRYKIIEKRQSVAFWCNPISGHATLYWYQQILGQGPKLLIQFQNNGVVDDSQLPKDRFSAERLKGVDSTLKIQPAKLEDSAVYLCASSLDMETQYFGPGTRLLVL.

This chain connects TRBV29-1 to TRBJ2-1, with a possible D match to TRBD1 (5 bases). The CDR3 is made up of 15 amino acids. Trimming took 3 bases from V and 6 from J, leaving 18 bases between them. The V gene's germline CDR1 is SQVTM and CDR2 ANQGSEA. The CDR3, as DNA: TGCAGCGTTGAGCTAGGGCAGGGTGTGTCCAATGAGCAGTTCTTC. Its translation is CSVELGQGVSNEQFF.

This clonotype showed up just a few times. This sequence joins TRBV9 and TRBJ2-3; D assignment may be TRBD1 or TRBD2 (5 bases each). Germline V gene sequence: CDR1 SGDLS, CDR2 YYNGEE. The CDR3 is 16 amino acids. V was pared by 2 bases and J by 0 bases, with 13 bases between. The CDR3 sequence: CASSVGASLSTDTQYF. The CDR3 DNA follows: TGTGCCAGCAGCGTCGGGGCTTCCCTTAGCACAGATACGCAGTATTTT.

Ten or more counts support this clonotype. This rearrangement joins TRBV11-2 to TRBJ2-3; 11 bases map to TRBD2. After removal of 5 bases from V and 0 bases from J, the junction contained 7 bases not matched to a gene. CDR3 length: 17 amino acids. Germline assignment: CDR1 SGHAT and CDR2 FQNNGV. The CDR3 DNA follows: TGTGCCAGCAGCCCGACCAGACTAGCGGGGAGCACAGATACGCAGTATTTT. Protein sequence: CASSPTRLAGSTDTQYF.

V gene TRBV5-1 combines with J gene TRBJ1-5; D is possibly TRBD1 (6 bases). The length of the CDR3 is 14 residues. V gave up 2 bases and J gave up 4 bases, with 10 bases separating them. The germline CDR1 and CDR2 sequences are SGHRS and YFSETQ. The CDR3, as DNA: TGCGCCAGCAGCTTCTCAGGGGATAATCAGCCCCAGCATTTT. It specifies CASSFSGDNQPQHF.

This clonotype was detected only a few times. J is TRBJ2-7 and V is TRBV5-1; no reliable D call. There are 14 residues in the CDR3. Germline CDR1 SGHRS, CDR2 YFSETQ. V lost 6 bases and J lost 3, with 16 bases in between. CDR3 coding DNA: TGCGCCAGCACCCGCCGGCAGAGCGACTACGAGCAGTACTTC. Protein product: CASTRRQSDYEQYF.

V gene TRBV10-3 combines with J gene TRBJ1-2; maybe TRBD1 (6 bases). Germline V CDR1 and CDR2: ENHRY, SYGVKD. The V gene lost 7 bases and the J gene lost 4 bases, with 16 bases spanning the gap. The length of the CDR3 is 14 residues. CDR3 DNA: TGTGCCATCAAGGGCTCAGGGGTCAGCTATGGCTACACCTTC. Protein sequence: CAIKGSGVSYGYTF.

Only a few counts were recorded for this clonotype. This chain connects TRBV6-5 to TRBJ2-1; 9 nucleotides agree with TRBD1. This CDR3 is built from 13 residues. Losses at the gene ends were 8 bases for V and 10 bases for J; bases not matched to a gene: 9. Germline CDR1 is MNHEY and CDR2 is SVGAGI. CDR3 protein: CASGGDRDSEQFF. CDR3 coding DNA: TGTGCCAGCGGTGGGGACAGGGATTCCGAGCAGTTCTTC.

About this clonotype itself: This may arise from a read error, as a much more abundant clone is one base away. CDR3 coding DNA: TGTGCCAGCAGCCAACAGGGACCCTATAATTCACCCCTCCACTTT. It yields the protein CASSQQGPYNSPLHF. The rearrangement links TRBV7-6 to TRBJ1-6; D perhaps matches TRBD1 (6 bases). Trimming pared 5 bases from V and 2 bases from J, leaving 10 bases between. The CDR3 is 15 amino acids. The germline gives CDR1 SGHVS, CDR2 FNYEAQ.

This clonotype was found a few times. CDR3 DNA: TGCAGTGCTAGAGATCATGGGGGCCGAGGATACACAGATACGCAGTATTTT. Protein: CSARDHGGRGYTDTQYF. The chain links TRBV20-1 to TRBJ2-3; a possible D gene is TRBD1 (6 bases). Deletions cut 0 bases from V and 2 bases from J, with 18 bases between. CDR1 and CDR2 from the germline V gene are DFQATT and SNEGSKA (reference sequence). This CDR3 region has 17 residues.